This paragraph covers one TCR beta chain sequence. This entry is derived from a study of control samples from healthy donors and cancer patients. Germline CDR1 reads SNHLY; CDR2 reads FYNNEI. J was trimmed by 4 bases and V by 6 bases; bases with no gene match: 4. The CDR3 has 13 residues. Profiling relied on immunoSEQ multiplex PCR, and the TCRdb table lists in-frame clones only, not all of them. The table records 150,000 to 180,000 clones, roughly 94% of them present only once. Material: blood. The genes are TRBV2 and TRBJ1-1; 8 bases line up with TRBD1. The receptor was derived from a man aged 35-49 years in good health. CDR3 region: CASRATGVTEAFF. DNA of the CDR3: TGTGCCAGCAGGGCGACAGGGGTCACTGAAGCTTTCTTT.